This T cell receptor (beta chain) was retrieved from a study of blood T cell repertoires in COVID-19. Background on the study: COVID-19 samples, acute and convalescent, were from the United States, Italy and Spain. T cells, B-cell-depleted T cells, or PBMCs supplied cDNA or gDNA.

Per the original methods: Counts of nucleated cells, estimated from reference gene primer amplification, were obtained. Clones were read by immunoSEQ multiplex PCR, and TCRdb kept only the in-frame ones, dropping some. V and J calls and clone size follow that table, whereas D and trimming were derived from the DNA. Here the sample spans roughly 76,000 clones, about nine tenths being singletons. The CDR3 has 14 residues. Looked up from germline, CDR1 is MNHEY and CDR2 is SVGAGI. With 8 bases removed from V and 8 bases from J, the gap between germline ends came to 19 bases. This chain connects TRBV6-5 to TRBJ2-1; D is possibly TRBD1 (5 bases). This clonotype was sampled from a man aged 50-60 years with acute or convalescent COVID-19. Sequenced sample: peripheral blood. CDR3 nucleotide sequence: TGTGCCAGCTGTCTTAGGACGGACATCTATGAGCAGTTCTTC. Translating gives CASCLRTDIYEQFF.